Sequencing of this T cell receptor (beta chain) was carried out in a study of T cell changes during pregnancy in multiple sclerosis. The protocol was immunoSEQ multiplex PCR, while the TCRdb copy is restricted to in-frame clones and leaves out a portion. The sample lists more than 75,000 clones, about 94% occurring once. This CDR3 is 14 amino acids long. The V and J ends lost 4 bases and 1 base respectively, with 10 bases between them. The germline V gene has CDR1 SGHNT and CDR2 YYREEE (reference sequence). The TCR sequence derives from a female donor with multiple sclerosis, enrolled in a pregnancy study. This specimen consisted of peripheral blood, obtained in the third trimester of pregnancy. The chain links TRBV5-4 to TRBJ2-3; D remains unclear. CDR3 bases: TGTGCCAGCAGCCGCCGAGAAGGCACAGATACGCAGTATTTT. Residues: CASSRREGTDTQYF.